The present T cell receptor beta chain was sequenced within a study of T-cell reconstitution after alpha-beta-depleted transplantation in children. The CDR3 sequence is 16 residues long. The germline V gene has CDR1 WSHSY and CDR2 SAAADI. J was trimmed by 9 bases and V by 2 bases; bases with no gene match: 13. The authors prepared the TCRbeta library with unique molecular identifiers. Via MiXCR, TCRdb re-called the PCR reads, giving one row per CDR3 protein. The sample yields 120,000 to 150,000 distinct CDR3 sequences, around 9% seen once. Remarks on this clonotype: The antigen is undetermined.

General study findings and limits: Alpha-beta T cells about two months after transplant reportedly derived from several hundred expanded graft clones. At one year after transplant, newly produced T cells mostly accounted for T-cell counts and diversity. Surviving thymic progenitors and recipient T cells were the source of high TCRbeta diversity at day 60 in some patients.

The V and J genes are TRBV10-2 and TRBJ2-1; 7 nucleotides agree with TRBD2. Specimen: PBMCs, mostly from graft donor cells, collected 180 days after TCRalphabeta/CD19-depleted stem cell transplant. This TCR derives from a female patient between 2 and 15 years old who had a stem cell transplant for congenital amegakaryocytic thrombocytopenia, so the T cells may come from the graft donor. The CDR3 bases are TGCGCCAGCAGTGAGGGGGAGGGGACGATTTTGGGTGAGCAGTTCTTC. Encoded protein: CASSEGEGTILGEQFF.